What follows describes a single T cell receptor (beta chain). V dropped 6 bases and J dropped 0 bases, with 5 bases sitting between them. CDR3 length: 11 residues. Germline V gives CDR1 GTSNPN, CDR2 SVGIG (reference sequence). The data stem from a study of OX40 agonist ivuxolimab in advanced cancers. Study background: A mean age of approximately 64 years, range about 20 to 85, was recorded, and around 85% were male.

Produced via immunoSEQ multiplex PCR; TCRdb's table is partial and in-frame only. The sample has 55,000 to 90,000 clones, around 90% seen once. This TCR was recovered from an adult with an advanced solid tumor such as melanoma, head and neck, liver or kidney cancer. This chain joins TRBV30 and TRBJ1-1; D not certain. The sample was CD4+ or CD8+ T cells sorted from blood, taken in a trial of the OX40 agonist ivuxolimab. The CDR3 loop is CACALNTEAFF. DNA of the CDR3: TGTGCCTGTGCACTGAACACTGAAGCTTTCTTT.